A selection of T cell receptor beta chains follows, all from one sample in a study of regulatory T cells in long-lasting Graves disease. TCRdb itself ran the multiplex PCR reads through MiXCR, one entry per CDR3 protein. The sample records about half a million distinct CDR3 sequences, around 12% being singletons. The same data also went into a second study, on T cells in Graves' hyperthyroidism and ophthalmopathy.

The sample here was peripheral blood mononuclear cells (PBMCs), taken at new diagnosis, from a patient treated with antithyroid drugs. These receptors came from a woman aged 25-40 years with Graves disease. CDR3s include the opening cysteine and the closing phenylalanine or tryptophan. The order of the fields is V gene, D gene, CDR3 protein. The D gene is left open where the match is weak.

v_gene: TRBV2
d_gene: TRBD2
CDR3aa: CASSETSGRAVETQYF

v_gene: TRBV15
d_gene: NA
CDR3aa: CATSRGWGADTEAFF

v_gene: TRBV15
d_gene: NA
CDR3aa: CATSSPGSGHLTIQYF

v_gene: TRBV5-1
d_gene: TRBD1
CDR3aa: CASGRDSPSPLHF

v_gene: TRBV18
d_gene: NA
CDR3aa: CASSPNARQEETQYF

v_gene: TRBV18
d_gene: NA
CDR3aa: CASSPLENYGYTF

v_gene: TRBV4-3
d_gene: NA
CDR3aa: CASSQDRLQTADNLFF

v_gene: TRBV6-2/TRBV6-3
d_gene: NA
CDR3aa: CASSVDRLTGELFF

v_gene: TRBV3-1
d_gene: TRBD2
CDR3aa: CASSQGSPSGGGEQFF

v_gene: TRBV25-1
d_gene: NA
CDR3aa: CASTLGQGVGEAFF

v_gene: TRBV12-3/TRBV12-4
d_gene: NA
CDR3aa: CASSPFGGETDTQYF

v_gene: TRBV6-1
d_gene: NA
CDR3aa: CASGIYEQYF

v_gene: TRBV6-2/TRBV6-3
d_gene: NA
CDR3aa: CASRYYSGLTYEQYF

v_gene: TRBV9
d_gene: TRBD1
CDR3aa: CASSVAGQGENTEAFF

v_gene: TRBV29-1
d_gene: TRBD2
CDR3aa: CTILAGANEQFF

v_gene: TRBV5-6
d_gene: NA
CDR3aa: CASSLAGRTYSYEQYF

v_gene: TRBV11-2
d_gene: TRBD2
CDR3aa: CAIERRGGSTDTQYF

v_gene: TRBV6-4
d_gene: TRBD1
CDR3aa: CASSLTGGTRYGYTF

v_gene: TRBV7-8
d_gene: TRBD1
CDR3aa: CASSPRTTGVDNIQYF

v_gene: TRBV27
d_gene: TRBD1
CDR3aa: CASRAGTANQPQHF

v_gene: TRBV3-1
d_gene: NA
CDR3aa: CASSQGGPGNTIYF

v_gene: TRBV24-1
d_gene: NA
CDR3aa: CATSESATGTNYGYTF

v_gene: TRBV3-1
d_gene: NA
CDR3aa: CASSPGSSTGELFF

v_gene: TRBV12-3/TRBV12-4
d_gene: NA
CDR3aa: CASSDQINEKLFF

v_gene: TRBV28
d_gene: NA
CDR3aa: CASIPLMDSTDTQYF

v_gene: TRBV20-1
d_gene: NA
CDR3aa: CSARDQRGGPQETQYF

v_gene: TRBV7-9
d_gene: NA
CDR3aa: CASSFARSSYNEQFF

v_gene: TRBV7-2
d_gene: NA
CDR3aa: CASSLSRIRGIYGYTF

v_gene: TRBV28
d_gene: TRBD1
CDR3aa: CASSGGQGPQETQYF

v_gene: TRBV19
d_gene: TRBD1
CDR3aa: CASTVTGGNQPQHF

v_gene: TRBV18
d_gene: NA
CDR3aa: CASSPSGGQAVEQYF

v_gene: TRBV2
d_gene: TRBD1
CDR3aa: CASRQTGRDRGMVSNYGYTF

v_gene: TRBV29-1
d_gene: NA
CDR3aa: CSVSSSLNQPQHF

v_gene: TRBV2
d_gene: NA
CDR3aa: CASQGGGETQYF

v_gene: TRBV20-1
d_gene: NA
CDR3aa: CSASGRTQETQYF

v_gene: TRBV18
d_gene: TRBD1
CDR3aa: CASSRGQDTEAFF

v_gene: TRBV7-8
d_gene: NA
CDR3aa: CASSLTLYNEQFF

v_gene: TRBV20-1
d_gene: TRBD1
CDR3aa: CSAPPQGGQGGFQETQYF

v_gene: TRBV2
d_gene: NA
CDR3aa: CASIPNRAMNTEAFF

v_gene: TRBV14
d_gene: TRBD2
CDR3aa: CASSQALAGQETQYF

v_gene: TRBV27
d_gene: NA
CDR3aa: CASSLVFTDTQYF

v_gene: TRBV6-1
d_gene: TRBD2
CDR3aa: CASSPAWTSGAQETQYF

v_gene: TRBV7-2
d_gene: TRBD2
CDR3aa: CASSLIAAGRTNIRFF

v_gene: TRBV10-3
d_gene: TRBD1
CDR3aa: CAISNSGQAEGYTF

v_gene: TRBV20-1
d_gene: NA
CDR3aa: CSASRGAHSNQPQHF

v_gene: TRBV6-2/TRBV6-3
d_gene: NA
CDR3aa: CASSYQGLRYEQYF